What follows are 2 T cell receptor beta chains derived from one specimen sequenced in a study of T cell clonotyping in hematopoietic cell transplantation. Sequencing was performed with immunoSEQ multiplex PCR; in TCRdb, only in-frame clones are kept and a portion is missing. The table includes some 13,000 clones, roughly 88% detected once. Time point described: recipient sample about 28 days before transplant, after cytoreduction. This sample comprised peripheral blood mononuclear cells, obtained before stem cell transplant. These receptors came from a man in his sixties with acute myeloid leukemia. Some clones in this sample may be carry-over from other donors' samples.

This chain links TRBV27 with TRBJ2-1; 8 bases map to TRBD2. The V gene end was trimmed by 3 bases and the J gene end by 10 bases; junction bases not matched to a gene: 11. The CDR3 runs 15 residues. Germline values: CDR1 MNHEY, CDR2 SMNVEV (reference sequence). The CDR3 spells CASSLGTRSKEEQFF. DNA for the CDR3: TGTGCCAGCAGTTTGGGGACTAGGTCCAAAGAGGAGCAGTTCTTC.

V and J are TRBV13 and TRBJ1-5; D not resolved. Trimming took off 0 bases at V and 0 bases at J, with 6 bases between the two ends. CDR1 and CDR2 from the germline V gene are PRHDT and FYEKMQ (reference sequence). This CDR3 comprises 15 residues. CDR3 protein: CASSLGLNSNQPQHF. The CDR3 coding sequence is TGTGCCAGCAGCTTAGGCTTGAATAGCAATCAGCCCCAGCATTTT.